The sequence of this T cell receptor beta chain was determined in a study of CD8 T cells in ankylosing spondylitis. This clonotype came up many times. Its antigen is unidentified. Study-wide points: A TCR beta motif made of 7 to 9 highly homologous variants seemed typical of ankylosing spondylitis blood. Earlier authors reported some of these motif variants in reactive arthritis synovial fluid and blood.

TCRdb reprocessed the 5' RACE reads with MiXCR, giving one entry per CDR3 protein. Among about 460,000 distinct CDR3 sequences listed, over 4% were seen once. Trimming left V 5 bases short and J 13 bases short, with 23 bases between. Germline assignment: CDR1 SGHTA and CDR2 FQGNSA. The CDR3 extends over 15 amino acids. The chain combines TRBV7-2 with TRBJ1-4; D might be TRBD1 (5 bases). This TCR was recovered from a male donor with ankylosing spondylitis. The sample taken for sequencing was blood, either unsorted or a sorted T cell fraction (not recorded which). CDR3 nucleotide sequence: TGTGCCAGCAGCCGATTCTCAGGGACGCCGGAGGGACTGTTTTTT. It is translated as CASSRFSGTPEGLFF.